These 14 T cell receptor beta chains originate from one sample sequenced in a study of early T cells in non-severe SARS-CoV-2 infection. MiXCR, run by TCRdb on the 5' RACE reads, gives a single entry per CDR3 protein. This sample has 45,000 to 55,000 distinct CDR3 sequences; 5.5% to 6.5% occur once, and the top ten carry 2.8%. Material: whole blood, obtained at baseline. Receptors were obtained from an adult who was a healthcare worker with PCR-confirmed SARS-CoV-2 infection or an uninfected control (not recorded which).

This clonotype was seen a handful of times. The chain uses TRBV3-1 and TRBJ1-1; tentatively, D is TRBD1 (5 bases). The CDR3 consists of 12 residues. The V gene lost 2 bases and the J gene lost 6 bases, with 7 bases spanning the gap. Germline CDR1 LGHDT, CDR2 YNNKEL (reference sequence). The CDR3 reads CASSQRGPEAFF. As DNA, the CDR3 is TGTGCCAGCAGCCAACGGGGCCCTGAAGCTTTCTTT.

V gene TRBV6-5 combines with J gene TRBJ2-1; D might be TRBD1 (6 bases). The CDR3 runs 15 residues. Germline CDR1 and CDR2: MNHEY and SVGAGI. Trimming took 6 bases from V and 0 from J, leaving 12 bases between them. The CDR3 DNA follows: TGTGCCAGCAGACAGGGTTTCTCCTCCTACAATGAGCAGTTCTTC. As protein: CASRQGFSSYNEQFF.

This clonotype was observed at least ten times. The genes are TRBV7-6 and TRBJ1-4; unclear D gene. The V gene's germline CDR1 is SGHVS and CDR2 FNYEAQ. Trimming removed 5 bases at V and 3 bases at J, with 10 bases between. CDR3 size: 14 residues. CDR3 protein: CASSPQRANEKLFF. CDR3 coding DNA: TGTGCCAGCAGCCCTCAGAGAGCTAATGAAAAACTGTTTTTT.

This clonotype was counted ten times or more. The chain has TRBV6-1 and TRBJ1-3, with 7 nucleotides matching TRBD1. V was clipped by 1 base and J by 0 bases; unmatched bases: 3. This CDR3 is built from 16 residues. CDR1 MNHNS and CDR2 SASEGT come from the germline V gene. The CDR3 is CASSEEGAGSGNTIYF. Written as DNA, the CDR3 is TGTGCCAGCAGTGAAGAGGGGGCAGGCTCTGGAAACACCATATATTTT.

This clonotype was detected many times. The genes are TRBV11-2 and TRBJ2-7; D unclear. Germline-derived CDR1 and CDR2 are SGHAT and FQNNGV. The CDR3 totals 15 residues. Trimming removed 2 bases from V and 2 bases from J, with 13 bases in between. The CDR3 here is CASSLTLHLPYEQYF. The CDR3, as DNA: TGTGCCAGCAGCTTAACTCTCCACTTGCCCTACGAGCAGTACTTC.

This clonotype was seen at least ten times. The chain recombines TRBV11-2 with TRBJ2-6, with D unclear. The V gene's germline CDR1 is SGHAT and CDR2 FQNNGV. There are 16 residues in the CDR3. The V gene lost 5 bases and the J gene lost 0 bases, with 11 bases spanning the gap. The CDR3 DNA reads TGTGCCAGCAGCCCCCTGCGAGACTCTGGGGCCAACGTCCTGACTTTC. This encodes CASSPLRDSGANVLTF.

There are many counts of this clonotype. The gene calls are TRBV7-8 and TRBJ2-7; 10 positions match TRBD1. The CDR3 covers 14 residues. Germline V gene data show CDR1 as SGHVS and CDR2 as FQNEAQ. V dropped 2 bases and J dropped 6; count of bases not matched to a gene: 4. The CDR3, as DNA: TGTGCCAGCAGCTTAAGGACAGGGGGGGCCGAGCAGTACTTC. Translation gives CASSLRTGGAEQYF.

This clonotype has ten or more counts. The V call is TRBV4-3, the J call TRBJ2-5; possible D gene TRBD2, 6 bases. The CDR3 covers 15 residues. The V end was cut by 3 bases, the J end by 2 bases, with 13 bases between. The germline CDR1 and CDR2 sequences are LGHNA and YSLEER. CDR3 DNA: TGCGCCAGCAGCCACCTAGGGACTCAGCAAGAGACCCAGTACTTC. Amino acids: CASSHLGTQQETQYF.

This clonotype was recorded at least ten times. This chain connects TRBV19 to TRBJ2-3; a possible D gene is TRBD2 (7 bases). Germline values: CDR1 LNHDA, CDR2 SQIVND (reference sequence). Trimming removed 7 bases from V and 0 bases from J, with 14 bases in between. This CDR3 contains 15 residues. The CDR3 protein is CASILRGGSTDTQYF. CDR3 DNA: TGTGCCAGTATCCTCAGGGGAGGGAGCACAGATACGCAGTATTTT.

The chain uses TRBV1 and TRBJ2-1; the table's D gene call, TRBD2, was not cross checked with the DNA. TRBV1 is marked as a pseudogene. The CDR3 covers 15 residues. The CDR3 region is CTSRRRLADYNEQFF. DNA of the CDR3: TGCACCAGCAGACGGAGACTAGCGGACTACAATGAGCAGTTCTTC.

This clonotype was counted many times. V is TRBV4-3 and J is TRBJ1-2; 8 positions agree with TRBD1. This CDR3 region has 16 residues. Germline V CDR1 and CDR2: LGHNA, YSLEER. With V trimmed by 0 bases and J by 4 bases, 7 bases remained unmatched. The CDR3: CASSQEIQGVFYGYTF. CDR3 nucleotides: TGCGCCAGCAGCCAAGAAATACAGGGGGTTTTCTATGGCTACACCTTC.

Ten or more counts support this clonotype. The junction departs from germline at one end; a sequencing error may be responsible. The V gene is TRBV14, the J gene TRBJ1-2; TRBD1 might be the D (5 bases). This CDR3 has 13 amino acids. The germline V gene encodes CDR1 SGHDN and CDR2 FVKESK. In DNA form, the CDR3 reads TGTGCCAGCAGCCAAGGACAGAAGTTTGGCTACATCTTC. Amino acids: CASSQGQKFGYIF.

J is TRBJ2-3 and V is TRBV28; 10 nucleotides agree with TRBD2. The germline V gene encodes CDR1 MDHEN and CDR2 SYDVKM. V lost 5 bases to trimming and J lost 0 bases; unmatched junction nucleotides: 5. There are 16 residues in the CDR3. The CDR3 loop reads CASSPTSGKSTDTQYF. The CDR3 DNA follows: TGTGCCAGCAGTCCTACTAGCGGGAAGAGCACAGATACGCAGTATTTT.

This clonotype occurred many times. The gene calls are TRBV10-3 and TRBJ1-1; the D gene is possibly TRBD1 (5 bases). Trimming removed 8 bases from V and 5 bases from J, with 9 bases in between. Per the germline V gene, CDR1 is ENHRY and CDR2 is SYGVKD. The CDR3 is made up of 11 amino acids. CDR3 loop: CAIGAGTEAFF. The CDR3 region has the DNA TGTGCCATCGGGGCAGGAACTGAAGCTTTCTTT.